These 19 T cell receptor beta chains originate from one sample sequenced in a study of control samples from healthy donors and cancer patients. TCRdb keeps only in-frame clones here, not all; method: immunoSEQ multiplex PCR. The data show 150,000 to 200,000 clones, 94% seen once. Sequenced sample: blood. These receptors were obtained from a woman younger than 30 in good health.

This clone was observed a single time. V gene TRBV5-6 combines with J gene TRBJ1-1, with no clear D. The CDR3 totals 16 residues. Germline CDR1 reads SGHDT; CDR2 reads YYEEEE. The V gene lost 3 bases and the J gene lost 1 base, with 16 bases spanning the gap. The CDR3 nucleotides are TGTGCCAGCAGCTCCATGTCAGACGGGAAGAACACTGAAGCTTTCTTT. It yields the protein CASSSMSDGKNTEAFF.

V usage is TRBV12-3 or TRBV12-4 and J usage is TRBJ2-2; 8 bases fit TRBD1. V shed 5 bases, J shed 6 bases, and the junction held 2 bases outside the gene matches. This CDR3 is built from 13 residues. The CDR3 DNA reads as TGTGCCAGCAGTCGACAGGGGCCCGGGGAGCTGTTTTTT. It is translated as CASSRQGPGELFF.

The chain recombines TRBV3-1 (or the pseudogene TRBV3-2) with TRBJ2-1; TRBD1 aligns across 9 bases. V trimming: 3 bases; J trimming: 4 bases; junction bases outside the gene matches: 7. CDR3 length equals 16 residues. Germline CDR1 LGHDT, CDR2 YNNKEL (reference sequence). CDR3 in amino acids: CASSHGGTGIYNEQFF. CDR3 coding DNA: TGTGCCAGCAGCCATGGGGGGACAGGGATTTACAATGAGCAGTTCTTC.

V and J are TRBV4-1 and TRBJ2-5, with 11 bases matching TRBD2. With 2 bases clipped from V and 4 bases from J, the junction kept 0 bases outside the gene matches. The CDR3 consists of 14 residues. Germline CDR1 is MGHRA and CDR2 is YSYEKL. Written as DNA, the CDR3 is TGCGCCAGCAGCCAACTAGCGGGGGGAGAGACCCAGTACTTC. Protein product: CASSQLAGGETQYF.

The V and J genes are TRBV7-9 and TRBJ1-1; 7 nucleotides line up with TRBD1. Germline CDR1 reads SEHNR; CDR2 reads FQNEAQ (reference sequence). V dropped 4 bases and J dropped 1; count of bases not matched to a gene: 6. The CDR3 has 15 amino acids. CDR3 loop: CASSSSRTGNTEAFF. For the CDR3, the DNA is TGTGCCAGCAGCTCCTCCAGGACAGGGAACACTGAAGCTTTCTTT.

The chain couples TRBV5-1 to TRBJ1-3, with 9 bases fitting TRBD1. V was pared by 3 bases and J by 2 bases, with 0 bases of the junction left unmatched. The CDR3 extends over 14 amino acids. Germline V gene sequence: CDR1 SGHRS, CDR2 YFSETQ. CDR3 bases: TGCGCCAGCAGCTGGACAGGGGCTGGAAACACCATATATTTT. Its protein is CASSWTGAGNTIYF.

Here the CDR3 reads CASSPPGQGDTDTQYF. The CDR3 coding sequence is TGTGCCAGCAGTCCTCCGGGACAGGGCGACACAGATACGCAGTATTTT. The V gene is TRBV7-9, the J gene TRBJ2-3, with 9 bases aligning to TRBD1. With V trimmed by 6 bases and J by 2 bases, 9 bases remained unmatched. Germline V gene lookup returns CDR1 SEHNR and CDR2 FQNEAQ (reference sequence). This CDR3 has 16 residues.

The V call is TRBV11-2, the J call TRBJ1-1; D may be TRBD1 (6 bases). The CDR3 consists of 15 residues. In germline, CDR1 is SGHAT, CDR2 FQNNGV. V was shortened by 2 bases and J by 2 bases, with 12 bases between the two germline ends. CDR3 nucleotide sequence: TGTGCCAGCAGCTTATTACAGGGCACTAACACTGAAGCTTTCTTT. This gives the protein CASSLLQGTNTEAFF.

This chain uses TRBV9 with TRBJ2-1; D could derive from TRBD1 or TRBD2 (5 bases each). Germline V gene lookup returns CDR1 SGDLS and CDR2 YYNGEE. Deletions cut 5 bases from V and 14 bases from J, with 20 bases between. The CDR3 covers 13 residues. CDR3 amino acids: CASSTGTKDREFF. As DNA, the CDR3 is TGTGCCAGCAGTACCGGGACGAAAGATCGCGAGTTCTTC.

The chain couples TRBV5-4 to TRBJ2-1; perhaps TRBD1 as D (5 bases). The V end lost 5 bases, the J end lost 8 bases, and 17 bases lay between the germline ends. CDR1 is SGHNT, CDR2 YYREEE, per germline (reference sequence). The CDR3 consists of 14 residues. The CDR3 spells CASSLDQTGDEQFF. DNA of the CDR3: TGTGCCAGCAGTCTTGACCAAACAGGAGATGAGCAGTTCTTC.

This chain uses TRBV27 with TRBJ2-3, with D possibly matching TRBD2 (5 bases). This CDR3 spans 14 amino acids. Trimming stripped 2 bases from V and 1 base from J, with 7 bases between. Germline V gene sequence: CDR1 MNHEY, CDR2 SMNVEV (reference sequence). In DNA form, the CDR3 reads TGTGCCAGCAGTTTAGAGAGGGGCACAGATACGCAGTATTTT. Its translation is CASSLERGTDTQYF.

The chain carries TRBV2 and TRBJ1-5; 8 bases agree with TRBD1. V lost 1 base to trimming and J lost 1 base; unmatched junction nucleotides: 3. The CDR3 length is 16 residues. CDR1 is SNHLY, CDR2 FYNNEI, per germline. The CDR3 region is CASSEGTGSSNQPQHF. The CDR3 DNA sequence: TGTGCCAGCAGTGAAGGGACAGGGTCGAGCAATCAGCCCCAGCATTTT. Supplemented by reference TRBV2 and TRBJ1-5, the full variable domain reads EPEVTQTPSHQVTQMGQEVILRCVPISNHLYFYWYRQILGQKVEFLVSFYNNEISEKSEIFDDQFSVERPDGSNFTLKIRSTKLEDSAMYFCASSEGTGSSNQPQHFGDGTRLSIL.

J is TRBJ1-4 and V is TRBV6-5; D ambiguous. This CDR3 contains 13 residues. Trimming removed 2 bases from V and 5 bases from J, with 6 bases in between. Germline V gives CDR1 MNHEY, CDR2 SVGAGI. The CDR3 reads CASSYRGNEKLFF. DNA of the CDR3: TGTGCCAGCAGTTACCGCGGGAATGAAAAACTGTTTTTT.

This chain joins TRBV19 and TRBJ1-1, with no clear D. V dropped 10 bases and J dropped 1 base, with 16 bases sitting between them. Germline V gene data show CDR1 as LNHDA and CDR2 as SQIVND (reference sequence). The CDR3 length is 14 residues. CDR3 nucleotides: TGTGCCACCACGCGGGGAGGCGGGAACACTGAAGCTTTCTTT. Amino acids: CATTRGGGNTEAFF.

This chain connects TRBV27 to TRBJ2-7; 7 nucleotides align to TRBD1. Germline V lookup: CDR1 MNHEY, CDR2 SMNVEV (reference sequence). V lost 4 bases and J lost 0; bases outside the gene matches: 3. The CDR3 has 14 residues. CDR3 in DNA: TGTGCCAGCAGTTCGACAGGGCCCTCCTACGAGCAGTACTTC. Its translation is CASSSTGPSYEQYF.

The V gene is TRBV5-1, the J gene TRBJ1-1; D possibly corresponds to TRBD1 (6 bases). Germline assignment: CDR1 SGHRS and CDR2 YFSETQ. Between the trimmed V and J ends, which lost 3 bases and 1 base, there was a span of 16 bases. CDR3 size: 16 residues. The CDR3 nucleotides are TGCGCCAGCAGCTACACGGGACAACCGACGAACACTGAAGCTTTCTTT. The encoded protein is CASSYTGQPTNTEAFF.

The chain employs TRBV28 and TRBJ1-5; no clear D. The CDR3 sequence is 18 residues long. Deletions cut 1 base from V and 2 bases from J, with 18 bases between. CDR1 and CDR2 from the germline V gene are MDHEN and SYDVKM. The CDR3 spells CASSLSLTRETGNQPQHF. The CDR3 bases are TGTGCCAGCAGTTTATCACTAACCCGGGAAACTGGCAATCAGCCCCAGCATTTT.

The genes are TRBV28 and TRBJ1-2, with no clear D. Germline loops: CDR1 MDHEN, CDR2 SYDVKM. There are 11 residues in the CDR3. Trimming stripped 4 bases from V and 6 bases from J, with 6 bases between. The CDR3 DNA reads as TGTGCCAGCAGTTCCCATAATGGCTACACCTTC. It specifies CASSSHNGYTF.

The gene calls are TRBV9 and TRBJ2-3; 12 bases line up with TRBD2. V shed 0 bases, J shed 2 bases, and the junction held 1 base outside the gene matches. There are 16 residues in the CDR3. In germline, CDR1 is SGDLS, CDR2 YYNGEE. CDR3 sequence reads: CASSVGTSGDTDTQYF. Written as DNA, the CDR3 is TGTGCCAGCAGCGTAGGGACTAGCGGGGACACAGATACGCAGTATTTT.